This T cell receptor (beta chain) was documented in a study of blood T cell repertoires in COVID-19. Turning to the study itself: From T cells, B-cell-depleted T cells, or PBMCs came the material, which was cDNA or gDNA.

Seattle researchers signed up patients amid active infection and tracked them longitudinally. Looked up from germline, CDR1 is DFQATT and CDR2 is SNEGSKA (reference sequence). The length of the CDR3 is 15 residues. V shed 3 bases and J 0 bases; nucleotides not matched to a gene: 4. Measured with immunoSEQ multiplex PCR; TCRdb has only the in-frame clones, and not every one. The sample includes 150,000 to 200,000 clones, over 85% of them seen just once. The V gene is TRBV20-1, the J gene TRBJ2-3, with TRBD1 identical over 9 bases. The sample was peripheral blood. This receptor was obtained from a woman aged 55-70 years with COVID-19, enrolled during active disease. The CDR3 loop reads CSASPGTGSTDTQYF. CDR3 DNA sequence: TGCAGTGCTAGTCCCGGGACAGGGAGCACAGATACGCAGTATTTT.